A selection of T cell receptor beta chains follows, all from one sample in a study of tumor-infiltrating lymphocytes in localized non-small cell lung cancer. Only in-frame clones appear in the TCRdb table, and some are missing; sequencing was by immunoSEQ multiplex PCR. The repertoire consists of about 14,000 clones, with around 65% occurring once and the leading ten covering roughly a fifth. Sequenced material: uninvolved lung tissue not adjacent to the tumor. All receptors derive from a human donor with non-small cell lung cancer. Each CDR3 is given with its conserved first and last residue. Each record gives: J gene, V gene, D gene, clone size, CDR3 DNA, CDR3 protein. The D gene is left open where the match is weak. Clone size is shown for a subset of rows, as once, few, many or a class of expanded clone.

TRBJ2-1,TRBV2,TRBD2,NA,TGTGCCACCGCACAGGCTAGCGGGAGTCTCACCAATGAGCAGTTCTTC,CATAQASGSLTNEQFF
TRBJ2-7,TRBV30,TRBD1,NA,TGTGCCTGGCAAGGGACAGGGATTAACTACGAGCAGTACTTC,CAWQGTGINYEQYF
TRBJ2-1,TRBV30,NA,NA,TGTGCCTGGAGTGTAAGGTGGGCGGGGAATTACAATGAGCAGTTCTTC,CAWSVRWAGNYNEQFF
TRBJ2-1,TRBV6-1,NA,NA,TGTGCCAGCAGTCAGGGGAGGGTAACCTCTAATGAGCAGTTCTTC,CASSQGRVTSNEQFF
TRBJ2-3,TRBV19,NA,NA,TGTGCCAGTAGTCCGAGGGGGTTAGATACGCAGTATTTT,CASSPRGLDTQYF
TRBJ1-1,TRBV19,NA,few,TGTGCCAGTAGTATGGATGGGGCCCGCACTGAAGCTTTCTTT,CASSMDGARTEAFF
TRBJ1-1,TRBV6-5,TRBD1,NA,TGTGCCAGCAGTTACTCCGGGACAGGGAACACTGAAGCTTTCTTT,CASSYSGTGNTEAFF
TRBJ1-6,TRBV6-1,NA,NA,TGTGCCAGCAGTGACCTCGGACATTATAATTCACCCCTCCACTTT,CASSDLGHYNSPLHF
TRBJ2-5,TRBV30,NA,NA,TGTGCCTGGAGTGTCAGAGTGGAAGAGACCCAGTACTTC,CAWSVRVEETQYF
TRBJ1-2,TRBV30,TRBD1,NA,TGTGCCTGGAGGGGAGGGACAGGGGGCAACTATGGCTACACCTTC,CAWRGGTGGNYGYTF
TRBJ2-2,TRBV30,NA,NA,TGTGCCTGGAGCCCCCTGGGACCTCTAAGAGCCGGGGAGCTGTTTTTT,CAWSPLGPLRAGELFF
TRBJ1-2,TRBV30,NA,once,TGTGCCTGGAGTGCTCCCGGGAGGAACTATGGCTACACCTTC,CAWSAPGRNYGYTF
TRBJ2-7,TRBV19,NA,medium-sized,TGTGCCAGTAGTTCCAGGAGGACTAACCACGAGCAGTACTTC,CASSSRRTNHEQYF
TRBJ1-3,TRBV7-2,TRBD1,NA,TGTGCCAGCAGCCCGAGTTCCACAGGGGGATCTGGAAACACCATATATTTT,CASSPSSTGGSGNTIYF
TRBJ1-5,TRBV6-1,NA,NA,TGTGCCAGCAGTGAAGCGGGCTATCGGAGGCATCAGCCCCAGCATTTT,CASSEAGYRRHQPQHF
TRBJ1-2,TRBV19,TRBD1,medium-sized,TGTGCCAGTAGTACGGGGACAGGGCTCTATGGCTACACCTTC,CASSTGTGLYGYTF
TRBJ2-3,TRBV5-1,NA,NA,TGCGCCAGCAGCTTGGGAACCCGGGACACCGGGACGCAGTATTTT,CASSLGTRDTGTQYF
TRBJ1-5,TRBV5-8,NA,NA,TGTGCCAGCACCACCTCCGGGACGTTCAATCAGCCCCAGCATTTT,CASTTSGTFNQPQHF
TRBJ1-3,TRBV2,NA,NA,TGTGCCAGCACCCTGGACAGCTCTGGAAACACCATATATTTT,CASTLDSSGNTIYF
TRBJ1-4,TRBV5-4,NA,NA,TGTGCCAGCAGCCTAAGGACTAATAATGAAAAACTGTTTTTT,CASSLRTNNEKLFF
TRBJ1-1,TRBV30,TRBD1,once,TGTGCCCTCCGGACAGGCCGGGGCACTGAAGCTTTCTTT,CALRTGRGTEAFF
TRBJ1-1,TRBV5-1,NA,NA,TGCGCCAGCAGCGCGTGGGGAACTGAAGCTTTCTTT,CASSAWGTEAFF
TRBJ1-1,TRBV7-9,NA,few,TGTGCCAGCAGCTTAATTGGCAGCAACACTGAAGCTTTCTTT,CASSLIGSNTEAFF
TRBJ2-7,TRBV6-1,TRBD2,NA,TGTGCCAGCGACCGGGAGGTCTCCTACGAGCAGTACTTC,CASDREVSYEQYF
TRBJ1-2,TRBV7-2,TRBD1,NA,TGTGCCAGCAGCTTACAGGGGGCCTCAGTTGGCTACACCTTC,CASSLQGASVGYTF
TRBJ1-2,TRBV6-5,NA,few,TGTGCCAGCAGTCGAAAGGACGGAGCTAACTATGGCTACACCTTC,CASSRKDGANYGYTF
TRBJ2-1,TRBV7-2,NA,NA,TGTGCCAGCAGCTCGATGGACTTCCACTACAATGAGCAGTTCTTC,CASSSMDFHYNEQFF
TRBJ1-1,TRBV7-2,NA,NA,TGTGCCAGCAGCCGTCTGGCGGGAGGTGAAGCTTTCTTT,CASSRLAGGEAFF
TRBJ1-5,TRBV30,NA,NA,TGTGCCTGGAGAAGAGACAGCAATCAGCCCCAGCATTTT,CAWRRDSNQPQHF
TRBJ2-2,TRBV2,NA,NA,TGTGCCAGCAGGGCGGACAGCAACACCGGGGAGCTGTTTTTT,CASRADSNTGELFF
TRBJ1-1,TRBV5-8,TRBD1,NA,TGTGCCAGCAGCTACGGGGACAGGTATGGAACTGAAGCTTTCTTT,CASSYGDRYGTEAFF
TRBJ1-3,TRBV30,NA,NA,TGTGCCACGGGGGCAACTGGAAACACCATATATTTT,CATGATGNTIYF
TRBJ1-2,TRBV14,NA,NA,TGTGCCAGCAGTCCTTCCCGTGCGGCGAACTATGGCTACACCTTC,CASSPSRAANYGYTF
TRBJ2-5,TRBV4-2,NA,NA,TGTGCCAGCAGCCAAGACGGGATCTGGGAAGAGACCCAGTACTTC,CASSQDGIWEETQYF
TRBJ1-2,TRBV5-1,NA,NA,TGCGCCAGCAGCTTGGAGGGACGACAGACGGGTGGCTACACCTTC,CASSLEGRQTGGYTF
TRBJ1-3,TRBV7-9,NA,NA,TGTGCCAGCAGCTTAGCGACGGTGGGAAACACCATATATTTT,CASSLATVGNTIYF
TRBJ1-1,TRBV5-8,NA,NA,TGTGCCAGCAGCTTGGGGACCACAAACCTGAACACTGAAGCTTTCTTT,CASSLGTTNLNTEAFF
TRBJ1-3,TRBV19,NA,NA,TGTGCCAGTAGTACCTATACAGGGTCTGGAAACACCATATATTTT,CASSTYTGSGNTIYF
TRBJ1-2,TRBV6-1,NA,NA,TGTGCCAGCAGTGAAGCGGGGGGCTCTGGCTATGGCTACACCTTC,CASSEAGGSGYGYTF
TRBJ1-1,TRBV21-1,NA,few,TGTGCCAGCAGCGAGCAGCGGGACACTGAAGCTTTCTTT,CASSEQRDTEAFF
TRBJ2-5,TRBV6-6,TRBD1,NA,TGTGCCAGCAGTTACGACAGGGGGCGAGAGACCCAGTACTTC,CASSYDRGRETQYF
TRBJ2-3,TRBV27,NA,NA,TGTGCCAGCAGTTACGACATCACGTGGGATACGCAGTATTTT,CASSYDITWDTQYF
TRBJ1-4,TRBV4-1,NA,NA,TGCGCCAGCAGCCAAGTAGAGGGGTTGACCTCAAAACTGTTTTTT,CASSQVEGLTSKLFF
TRBJ1-1,TRBV29-1,NA,once,TGCAGCGTTGAGAGGGGGAGGGACACTGAAGCTTTCTTT,CSVERGRDTEAFF
TRBJ1-4,TRBV5-4,NA,NA,TGTGCCAGCAGCTTGGTTCAGGGGTCGACTGAAAAACTGTTTTTT,CASSLVQGSTEKLFF
TRBJ1-1,TRBV30,NA,NA,TGTGCCTGGAGTGAAGATGGCCGTTCGAACACTGAAGCTTTCTTT,CAWSEDGRSNTEAFF
TRBJ2-7,TRBV29-1,NA,NA,TGCAGCGTTGAAGTCAAAGGGCTCTACGAGCAGTACTTC,CSVEVKGLYEQYF
TRBJ1-3,TRBV28,NA,NA,TGTGCCAGCAGTCAACCCGGGGACGTCCGAAACACCATATATTTT,CASSQPGDVRNTIYF
TRBJ1-1,TRBV2,TRBD1,NA,TGTGCCAGCAGTAGGGACAGCTCGAACACTGAAGCTTTCTTT,CASSRDSSNTEAFF
TRBJ1-1,TRBV5-1,TRBD1,NA,TGCGCCAGCAGCAAAAGACAGGGGGGATGGAACACTGAAGCTTTCTTT,CASSKRQGGWNTEAFF
TRBJ1-1,TRBV5-1,NA,medium-sized,TGCGCCAGCAGCTTGGGCCAGGGGCTCATGAACACTGAAGCTTTCTTT,CASSLGQGLMNTEAFF
TRBJ2-5,TRBV6-5,NA,NA,TGTGCCACAGGGGAAGAGACCCAGTACTTC,CATGEETQYF